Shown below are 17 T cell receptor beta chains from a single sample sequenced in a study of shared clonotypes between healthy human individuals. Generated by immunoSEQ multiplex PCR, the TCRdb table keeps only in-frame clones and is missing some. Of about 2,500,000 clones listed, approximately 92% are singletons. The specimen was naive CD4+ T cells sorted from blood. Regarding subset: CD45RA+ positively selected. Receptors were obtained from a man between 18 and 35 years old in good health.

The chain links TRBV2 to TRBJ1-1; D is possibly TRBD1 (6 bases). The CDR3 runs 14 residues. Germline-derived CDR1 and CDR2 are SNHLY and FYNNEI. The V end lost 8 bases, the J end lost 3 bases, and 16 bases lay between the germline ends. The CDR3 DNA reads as TGTGCCAGCTCGTCCAGGGGCGAGTACACTGAAGCTTTCTTT. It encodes CASSSRGEYTEAFF. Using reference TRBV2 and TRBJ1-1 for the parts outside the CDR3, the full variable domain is EPEVTQTPSHQVTQMGQEVILRCVPISNHLYFYWYRQILGQKVEFLVSFYNNEISEKSEIFDDQFSVERPDGSNFTLKIRSTKLEDSAMYFCASSSRGEYTEAFFGQGTRLTVV.

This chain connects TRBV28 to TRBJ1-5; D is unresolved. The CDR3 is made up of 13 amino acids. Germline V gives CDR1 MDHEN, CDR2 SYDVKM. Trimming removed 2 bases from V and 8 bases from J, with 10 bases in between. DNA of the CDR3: TGTGCCAGCAGTTTAAAGTCTAGGGAGCCCCAGCATTTT. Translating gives CASSLKSREPQHF. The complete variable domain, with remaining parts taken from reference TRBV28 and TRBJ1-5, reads DVKVTQSSRYLVKRTGEKVFLECVQDMDHENMFWYRQDPGLGLRLIYFSYDVKMKEKGDIPEGYSVSREKKERFSLILESASTNQTSMYLCASSLKSREPQHFGDGTRLSIL.

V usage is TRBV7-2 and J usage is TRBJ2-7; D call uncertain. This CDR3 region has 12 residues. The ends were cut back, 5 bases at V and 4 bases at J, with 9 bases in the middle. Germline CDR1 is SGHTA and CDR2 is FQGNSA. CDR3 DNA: TGTGCCAGCAGCCAAAACTGGTACGAGCAGTACTTC. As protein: CASSQNWYEQYF.

The CDR3 coding sequence is TGTGCCTGGAGTTTTGGGAGAGGGACTAGCGGGAAGGATGAGCAGTTCTTC. Protein: CAWSFGRGTSGKDEQFF. The chain carries TRBV30 and TRBJ2-1; 13 bases align to TRBD2. Germline assignment: CDR1 GTSNPN and CDR2 SVGIG (reference sequence). J lost 8 bases, V lost 2 bases, and 12 bases had no gene match. The CDR3 has 17 amino acids.

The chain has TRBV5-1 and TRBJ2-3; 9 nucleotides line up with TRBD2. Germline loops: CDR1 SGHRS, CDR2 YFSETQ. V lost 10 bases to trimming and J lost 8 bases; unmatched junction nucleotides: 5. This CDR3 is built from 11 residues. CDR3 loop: CASLSGGTQYF. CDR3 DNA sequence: TGCGCCTCACTTAGCGGGGGTACGCAGTATTTT.

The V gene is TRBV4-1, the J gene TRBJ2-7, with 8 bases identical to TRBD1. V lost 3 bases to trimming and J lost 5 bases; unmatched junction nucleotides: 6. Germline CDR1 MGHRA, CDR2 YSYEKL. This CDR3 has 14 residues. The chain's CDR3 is CASSHPGQGNEQYF. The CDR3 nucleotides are TGCGCCAGCAGCCACCCTGGACAGGGAAACGAGCAGTACTTC.

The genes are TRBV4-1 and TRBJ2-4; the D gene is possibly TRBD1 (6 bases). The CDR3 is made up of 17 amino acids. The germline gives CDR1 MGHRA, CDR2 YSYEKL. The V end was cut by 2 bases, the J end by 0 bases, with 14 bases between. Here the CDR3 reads CASSQFLQGIAKNIQYF. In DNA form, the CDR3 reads TGCGCCAGCAGCCAATTTTTACAGGGAATAGCCAAAAACATTCAGTACTTC.

CDR3 in amino acids: CASSFNGGVGQPQHF. DNA for the CDR3: TGTGCCAGCAGCTTTAACGGGGGGGTTGGTCAGCCCCAGCATTTT. The chain couples TRBV5-6 to TRBJ1-5; D perhaps matches TRBD1 (5 bases). Looked up from germline, CDR1 is SGHDT and CDR2 is YYEEEE. Trimming took off 2 bases at V and 6 bases at J, with 15 bases between the two ends. The CDR3 covers 15 residues.

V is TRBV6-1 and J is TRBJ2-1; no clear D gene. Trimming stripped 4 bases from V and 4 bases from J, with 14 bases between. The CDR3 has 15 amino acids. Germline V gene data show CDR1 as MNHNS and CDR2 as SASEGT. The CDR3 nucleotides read TGTGCCAGCAGTGTAATGGCGAGACGGTACAATGAGCAGTTCTTC. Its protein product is CASSVMARRYNEQFF.

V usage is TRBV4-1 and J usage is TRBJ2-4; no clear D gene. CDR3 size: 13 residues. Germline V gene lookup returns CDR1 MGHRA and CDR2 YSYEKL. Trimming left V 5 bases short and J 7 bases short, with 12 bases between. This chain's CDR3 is CASSGNGINIQYF. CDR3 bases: TGCGCCAGCAGCGGAAATGGGATTAACATTCAGTACTTC.

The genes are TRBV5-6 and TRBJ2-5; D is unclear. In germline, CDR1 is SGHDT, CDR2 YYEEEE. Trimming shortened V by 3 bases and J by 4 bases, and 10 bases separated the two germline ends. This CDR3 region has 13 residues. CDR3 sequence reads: CASSSPGVETQYF. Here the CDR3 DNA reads TGTGCCAGCAGCTCCCCAGGAGTAGAGACCCAGTACTTC.

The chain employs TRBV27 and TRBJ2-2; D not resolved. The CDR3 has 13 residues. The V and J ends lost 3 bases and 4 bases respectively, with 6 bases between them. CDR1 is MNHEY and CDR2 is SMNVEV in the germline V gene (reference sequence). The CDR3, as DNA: TGTGCCAGCAGTTTCCTATCCACCGGGGAGCTGTTTTTT. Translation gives CASSFLSTGELFF.

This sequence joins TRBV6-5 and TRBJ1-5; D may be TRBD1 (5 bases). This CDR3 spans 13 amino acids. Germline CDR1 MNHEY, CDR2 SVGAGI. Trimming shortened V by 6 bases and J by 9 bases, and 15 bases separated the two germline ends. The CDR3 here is CASRGTASGPQHF. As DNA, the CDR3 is TGTGCCAGCAGGGGGACCGCTTCGGGGCCCCAGCATTTT.

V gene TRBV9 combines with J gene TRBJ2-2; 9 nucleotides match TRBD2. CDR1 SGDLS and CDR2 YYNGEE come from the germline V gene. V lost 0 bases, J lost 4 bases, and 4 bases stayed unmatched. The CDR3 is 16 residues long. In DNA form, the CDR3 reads TGTGCCAGCAGCGTAGGGCCAGCGGGGGGCACCGGGGAGCTGTTTTTT. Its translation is CASSVGPAGGTGELFF.

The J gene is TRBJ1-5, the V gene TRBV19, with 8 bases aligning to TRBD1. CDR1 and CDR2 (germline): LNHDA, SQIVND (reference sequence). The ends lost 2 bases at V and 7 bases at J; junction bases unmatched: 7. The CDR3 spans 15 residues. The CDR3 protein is CASSISDRATQPQHF. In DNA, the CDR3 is TGTGCCAGTAGTATATCGGACAGGGCCACACAGCCCCAGCATTTT.

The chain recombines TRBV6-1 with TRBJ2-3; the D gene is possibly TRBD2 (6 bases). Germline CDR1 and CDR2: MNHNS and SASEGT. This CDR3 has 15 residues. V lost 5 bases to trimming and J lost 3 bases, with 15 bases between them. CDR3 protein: CASSWRESGTDTQYF. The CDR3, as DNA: TGTGCCAGCAGTTGGAGGGAGAGTGGGACAGATACGCAGTATTTT.

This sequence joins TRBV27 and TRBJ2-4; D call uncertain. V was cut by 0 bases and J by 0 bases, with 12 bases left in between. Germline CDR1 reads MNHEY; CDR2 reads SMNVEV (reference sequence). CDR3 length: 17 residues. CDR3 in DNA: TGTGCCAGCAGTTTATCCACCGTAGGCATAGCCAAAAACATTCAGTACTTC. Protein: CASSLSTVGIAKNIQYF.